This entry lists 5 T cell receptor beta chains sequenced from one sample in a study of T cell responses to AZD1222 COVID-19 vaccine (dated by TCRdb to the early 2020s). Libraries came from the immunoSEQ multiplex PCR assay. This immuneACCESS table, as held by TCRdb, lists in-frame sequences with V and J called but not all clones. Of the missing ones, under half trace to an unresolved V gene in checked studies; the others have no known cause. This sample comprises 150,000 to 200,000 clones, about 90% of them detected only once. The biggest ten clones account for 11% of the sample. The time point label, read with the paper, signifies: about 28 days (+/-7) after the second vaccine dose. The sequencing used peripheral blood, collected 28 days after the second AZD1222 dose. These receptors originate from an adult who received the AZD1222 COVID-19 vaccine.

DNA of the CDR3: TGTGCCAGCAGCTTAGGGGCAGGTACAGATACGCAGTATTTT. This encodes CASSLGAGTDTQYF. The chain combines TRBV11-2 with TRBJ2-3, with D uncertain. Germline CDR1 SGHAT, CDR2 FQNNGV. V shed 1 base and J shed 3 bases, with 8 bases lying between them. The length of the CDR3 is 14 residues.

With regard to this clone: Other DNA sequences in the same sample also yield this CDR3. J is TRBJ1-1 and V is TRBV5-1; tentative D call: TRBD1 (6 bases). The V gene's germline CDR1 is SGHRS and CDR2 YFSETQ. CDR3 length: 14 residues. The V end was cut by 0 bases, the J end by 1 base, with 7 bases between. DNA for the CDR3: TGCGCCAGCAGCTTGGGGACAGCGAACACTGAAGCTTTCTTT. This sequence encodes CASSLGTANTEAFF.

The rearrangement links TRBV7-9 to TRBJ2-5, with D perhaps matching TRBD2 (5 bases). The CDR3 length is 15 residues. Per the germline V gene, CDR1 is SEHNR and CDR2 is FQNEAQ (reference sequence). Trimming removed 5 bases at V and 5 bases at J, with 18 bases between. DNA of the CDR3: TGTGCCAGCAGCATGGCGAGCGGATCCGCGGAGACCCAGTACTTC. The encoded protein is CASSMASGSAETQYF. Looking up the rest from reference TRBV7-9 and TRBJ2-5 gives the full variable domain: DTGVSQNPRHKITKRGQNVTFRCDPISEHNRLYWYRQTLGQGPEFLTYFQNEAQLEKSRLLSDRFSAERPKGSFSTLEIQRTEQGDSAMYLCASSMASGSAETQYFGPGTRLLVL.

The chain links TRBV5-1 to TRBJ2-7; 8 bases match TRBD1. Germline CDR1 reads SGHRS; CDR2 reads YFSETQ. The CDR3 contains 14 residues. The V gene end was trimmed by 2 bases and the J gene end by 7 bases; junction bases not matched to a gene: 8. CDR3 sequence: CASSFGTGPREQYF. The CDR3 nucleotides are TGCGCCAGCAGCTTTGGGACAGGACCTCGGGAGCAGTACTTC.

The chain combines TRBV7-2 with TRBJ2-2; D is perhaps TRBD1 (6 bases). Trimming removed 4 bases from V and 5 bases from J, with 20 bases in between. Germline CDR1 reads SGHTA; CDR2 reads FQGNSA. The CDR3 is 17 residues long. The CDR3 DNA follows: TGTGCCAGCAGCTACCCTAGGGGGACCCAGAGGACCGGGGAGCTGTTTTTT. Translated, it gives CASSYPRGTQRTGELFF.